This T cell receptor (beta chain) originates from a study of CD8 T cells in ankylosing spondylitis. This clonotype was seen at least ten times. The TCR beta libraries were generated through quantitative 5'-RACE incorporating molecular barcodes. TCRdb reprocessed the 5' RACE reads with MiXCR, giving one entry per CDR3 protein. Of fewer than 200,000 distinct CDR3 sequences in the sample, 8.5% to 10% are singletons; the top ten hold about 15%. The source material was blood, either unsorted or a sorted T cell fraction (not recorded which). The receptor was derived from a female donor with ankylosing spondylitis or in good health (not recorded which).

CDR3 residues: CAISDNNYEQYF. CDR3 nucleotides: TGTGCCATCAGTGATAATAACTACGAGCAGTACTTC. The chain has TRBV10-3 and TRBJ2-7; unclear D gene. V was pared by 3 bases and J by 3 bases, with 6 bases between. Germline V gene data show CDR1 as ENHRY and CDR2 as SYGVKD. The CDR3 extends over 12 amino acids.